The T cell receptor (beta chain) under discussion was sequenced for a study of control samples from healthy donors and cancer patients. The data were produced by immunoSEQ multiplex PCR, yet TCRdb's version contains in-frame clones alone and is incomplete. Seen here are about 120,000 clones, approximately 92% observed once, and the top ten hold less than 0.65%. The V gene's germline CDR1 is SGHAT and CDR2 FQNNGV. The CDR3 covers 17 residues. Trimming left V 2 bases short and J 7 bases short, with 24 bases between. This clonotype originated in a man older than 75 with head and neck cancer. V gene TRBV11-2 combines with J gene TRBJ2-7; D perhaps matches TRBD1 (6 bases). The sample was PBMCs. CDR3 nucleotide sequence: TGTGCCAGCAGCTTACAAATACGAGGTGGGGGCACGGGAGAGCAGTACTTC. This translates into CASSLQIRGGGTGEQYF. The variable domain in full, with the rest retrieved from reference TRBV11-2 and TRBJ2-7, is EAGVAQSPRYKIIEKRQSVAFWCNPISGHATLYWYQQILGQGPKLLIQFQNNGVVDDSQLPKDRFSAERLKGVDSTLKIQPAKLEDSAVYLCASSLQIRGGGTGEQYFGPGTRLTVT.